This T cell receptor (beta chain) stems from a study of post-analysis software for immune sequencing data. Whole-study results and caveats: Four to six TRBV segments were more frequent in patients than controls; TRBV5-6, TRBV5-1 and TRBV20-1 belonged to this group.

The CDR3 runs 15 residues. CDR1 is MNHEY and CDR2 is SVGEGT in the germline V gene. V lost 1 base, J lost 3 bases, and 3 bases stayed unmatched. This clonotype was seen only a few times. Its antigen is unknown. cDNA libraries for TCR beta contained unique molecular identifiers. TCRdb re-called the PCR reads with MiXCR, one entry per CDR3 protein. The data hold roughly 580,000 distinct CDR3 sequences, with about 40% observed a single time. The receptor comes from a girl aged 5-17 years with multiple sclerosis. The sequenced sample consisted of blood. The chain links TRBV6-2 or TRBV6-3 to TRBJ2-7, with 10 bases that match TRBD2. The DNA of the CDR3 is TGTGCCAGCAGTTACTTCAAGCGGGAGGGCTACGAGCAGTACTTC. It yields the protein CASSYFKREGYEQYF.